Following are 13 T cell receptor beta chains from one sample sequenced in a study of T cell clonotyping in hematopoietic cell transplantation listed by TCRdb under 2021. The library was made by the immunoSEQ multiplex PCR assay. TCRdb took this table from immuneACCESS and kept in-frame rearrangements with V and J called. Such tables lack part of the clones; where checked against another copy, unresolved V genes explain under half of the gap, and the rest is unexplained. The sample table holds about 9,300 clones, of which roughly four fifths were seen once. 51% of the sample is held by the ten biggest clonotypes. This sample's time point label indicates: recipient sample taken at acute GVHD onset. This material consisted of PBMCs, taken at the time of graft-versus-host disease after allogeneic stem cell transplant. The origin of the receptors is a male patient between 60 and 69 years old who had an allogeneic stem cell transplant from an unrelated donor, so the T cells may come from the graft donor. Some clones in this sample may be carry-over from other donors' samples.

This chain uses TRBV28 with TRBJ1-1; 9 bases map to TRBD1. Germline V gives CDR1 MDHEN, CDR2 SYDVKM. Trimming at V came to 3 bases and at J to 1 base, leaving 12 bases not matched to a gene. The CDR3 is made up of 18 amino acids. CDR3 nucleotide sequence: TGTGCCAGCAGTTTTGGGACAGGGAGTAAATGGGGGAACACTGAAGCTTTCTTT. Translated: CASSFGTGSKWGNTEAFF. Full variable domain (rest looked up from reference TRBV28 and TRBJ1-1): DVKVTQSSRYLVKRTGEKVFLECVQDMDHENMFWYRQDPGLGLRLIYFSYDVKMKEKGDIPEGYSVSREKKERFSLILESASTNQTSMYLCASSFGTGSKWGNTEAFFGQGTRLTVV.

The gene calls are TRBV7-9 and TRBJ2-3, with TRBD1 identical over 7 bases. This CDR3 is 13 amino acids long. CDR1 and CDR2 (germline): SEHNR, FQNEAQ (reference sequence). The trim removed 5 bases at V and 1 base at J, leaving 0 bases unmatched. CDR3 sequence reads: CASSDRGTDTQYF. CDR3 DNA sequence: TGTGCCAGCAGCGACAGGGGCACAGATACGCAGTATTTT. Filled out from reference TRBV7-9 and TRBJ2-3, the complete variable domain reads DTGVSQNPRHKITKRGQNVTFRCDPISEHNRLYWYRQTLGQGPEFLTYFQNEAQLEKSRLLSDRFSAERPKGSFSTLEIQRTEQGDSAMYLCASSDRGTDTQYFGPGTRLTVL.

The CDR3 region is CASSLAGGKRPQHF. The DNA for the CDR3 is TGTGCCAGCAGCTTAGCAGGGGGCAAGCGGCCCCAGCATTTT. This chain connects TRBV7-2 to TRBJ1-5; 7 nucleotides agree with TRBD1. This CDR3 is built from 14 residues. V dropped 0 bases and J dropped 9; count of bases not matched to a gene: 5. Germline CDR1 SGHTA, CDR2 FQGNSA.

The chain recombines TRBV5-4 with TRBJ2-7; TRBD1 matches at 7 bases. This CDR3 contains 15 residues. J lost 4 bases, V lost 0 bases, and 7 bases had no gene match. The V gene's germline CDR1 is SGHNT and CDR2 YYREEE (reference sequence). The CDR3 nucleotides read TGTGCCAGCAGCTTGGGCCCCGGACAGGCTTACGAGCAGTACTTC. Its protein is CASSLGPGQAYEQYF.

By proportion, this clone is medium-sized. The chain couples TRBV5-1 to TRBJ2-7, with a tentative D call TRBD1 (6 bases). The V and J ends lost 3 bases and 1 base respectively, with 8 bases between them. Germline V CDR1 and CDR2: SGHRS, YFSETQ. The CDR3 spans 13 residues. The CDR3 bases are TGCGCCAGCAGCTGGGACAAGTCCTACGAGCAGTACTTC. It is translated as CASSWDKSYEQYF.

In this sample, this clone turned up once. The chain recombines TRBV6-6 with TRBJ1-1, with D possibly TRBD1 on 5 matching bases. Trimming left V 2 bases short and J 5 bases short, with 12 bases between. This CDR3 is built from 14 residues. CDR1 MNHNY and CDR2 SVGAGI come from the germline V gene (reference sequence). The CDR3 DNA reads as TGTGCCAGCAGTTACGGGGCAGTGGCGACTGAAGCTTTCTTT. This encodes CASSYGAVATEAFF.

In its sample, this clone was seen once. The V gene is TRBV9, the J gene TRBJ2-3; 7 bases fit TRBD2. After removal of 0 bases from V and 0 bases from J, the junction contained 1 base not matched to a gene. Looked up from germline, CDR1 is SGDLS and CDR2 is YYNGEE. This CDR3 spans 15 amino acids. The CDR3 nucleotides are TGTGCCAGCAGCGTAGGGGGGGGAAGCACAGATACGCAGTATTTT. Its protein product is CASSVGGGSTDTQYF.

The count of this clone is one. The chain uses TRBV4-1 and TRBJ2-7; D not resolved. Germline V CDR1 and CDR2: MGHRA, YSYEKL. V lost 1 base and J lost 3, with 13 bases in between. This CDR3 is built from 15 residues. CDR3 DNA sequence: TGCGCCAGCAGCCAAGCCACTGGTTGGGTCTACGAGCAGTACTTC. Translation: CASSQATGWVYEQYF.

This sequence joins TRBV6-5 and TRBJ1-2; 8 nucleotides agree with TRBD1. Germline values: CDR1 MNHEY, CDR2 SVGAGI. This CDR3 spans 15 amino acids. J lost 3 bases, V lost 8 bases, and 11 bases had no gene match. The CDR3 DNA reads as TGTGCCAGCGGCGCAGGGGGCCTTATGGACTATGGCTACACCTTC. It encodes CASGAGGLMDYGYTF.

The chain employs TRBV28 and TRBJ1-2; D is perhaps TRBD1 (6 bases). V lost 4 bases, J lost 4 bases, and 13 bases lay in between. Germline assignment: CDR1 MDHEN and CDR2 SYDVKM. CDR3 size: 14 residues. The CDR3 here is CASSSDSSSYGYTF. DNA of the CDR3: TGTGCCAGCAGTTCGGACAGTTCCTCCTATGGCTACACCTTC.

The V gene is TRBV19, the J gene TRBJ2-2; 9 bases fit TRBD2. Germline V CDR1 and CDR2: LNHDA, SQIVND (reference sequence). V lost 3 bases to trimming and J lost 3 bases; unmatched junction nucleotides: 8. The CDR3 loop spans 17 amino acids. The CDR3 region is CASSMRGTSGYTGELFF. The CDR3 bases are TGTGCCAGTAGTATGAGGGGAACTAGCGGGTACACCGGGGAGCTGTTTTTT.

The chain uses TRBV4-2 and TRBJ1-2; D is possibly TRBD1 (5 bases). CDR3 length: 16 residues. Trimming took 3 bases from V and 6 from J, leaving 20 bases between them. Germline V gene sequence: CDR1 LGHNA, CDR2 YNFKEQ. Here the CDR3 reads CASSHVGTVGTHGYTF. The CDR3 nucleotides read TGTGCCAGCAGCCACGTGGGAACAGTTGGGACCCATGGCTACACCTTC.

The rearrangement links TRBV29-1 to TRBJ1-1, with D perhaps TRBD1 (5 bases). Trimming cost V 4 bases and J 4 bases, with 13 bases left between them. Germline V gene data show CDR1 as SQVTM and CDR2 as ANQGSEA. The CDR3 contains 13 residues. The CDR3 DNA is TGCAGCGTTGTTAGGGCCAGGGCCACTGAAGCTTTCTTT. Its protein is CSVVRARATEAFF. Full variable domain (missing parts from reference TRBV29-1 and TRBJ1-1): SAVISQKPSRDICQRGTSLTIQCQVDSQVTMMFWYRQQPGQSLTLIATANQGSEATYESGFVIDKFPISRPNLTFSTLTVSNMSPEDSSIYLCSVVRARATEAFFGQGTRLTVV.